A single sample is the source of the 2 T cell receptor beta chains below, sequenced in a study of shared clonotypes between healthy human individuals. TCRdb's table, derived via immunoSEQ multiplex PCR, lists solely in-frame clones and lacks some. This table holds some 490,000 clones, around 73% found once. What was sequenced was PBMCs. These receptors all stem from a woman between 40 and 50 years old in good health. Some clones in this sample may be carry-over from other donors' samples.

J is TRBJ2-2 and V is TRBV15; unclear D gene. Trimming cost V 1 base and J 6 bases, with 15 bases left between them. The CDR3 covers 16 residues. Germline CDR1 reads LNHNV; CDR2 reads YYDKDF (reference sequence). The CDR3 sequence: CATSRGGQPRSGELFF. Written as DNA, the CDR3 is TGTGCCACCAGCAGAGGTGGGCAGCCAAGGTCCGGGGAGCTGTTTTTT.

The V call is TRBV18, the J call TRBJ1-1, with D possibly TRBD1 on 5 matching bases. This CDR3 comprises 15 residues. V lost 2 bases and J lost 3, with 13 bases in between. The germline gives CDR1 KGHSH, CDR2 LQKENI. The CDR3 sequence: CASSPYGGKDTEAFF. For the CDR3, the DNA is TGTGCCAGCTCACCATATGGGGGGAAGGACACTGAAGCTTTCTTT.